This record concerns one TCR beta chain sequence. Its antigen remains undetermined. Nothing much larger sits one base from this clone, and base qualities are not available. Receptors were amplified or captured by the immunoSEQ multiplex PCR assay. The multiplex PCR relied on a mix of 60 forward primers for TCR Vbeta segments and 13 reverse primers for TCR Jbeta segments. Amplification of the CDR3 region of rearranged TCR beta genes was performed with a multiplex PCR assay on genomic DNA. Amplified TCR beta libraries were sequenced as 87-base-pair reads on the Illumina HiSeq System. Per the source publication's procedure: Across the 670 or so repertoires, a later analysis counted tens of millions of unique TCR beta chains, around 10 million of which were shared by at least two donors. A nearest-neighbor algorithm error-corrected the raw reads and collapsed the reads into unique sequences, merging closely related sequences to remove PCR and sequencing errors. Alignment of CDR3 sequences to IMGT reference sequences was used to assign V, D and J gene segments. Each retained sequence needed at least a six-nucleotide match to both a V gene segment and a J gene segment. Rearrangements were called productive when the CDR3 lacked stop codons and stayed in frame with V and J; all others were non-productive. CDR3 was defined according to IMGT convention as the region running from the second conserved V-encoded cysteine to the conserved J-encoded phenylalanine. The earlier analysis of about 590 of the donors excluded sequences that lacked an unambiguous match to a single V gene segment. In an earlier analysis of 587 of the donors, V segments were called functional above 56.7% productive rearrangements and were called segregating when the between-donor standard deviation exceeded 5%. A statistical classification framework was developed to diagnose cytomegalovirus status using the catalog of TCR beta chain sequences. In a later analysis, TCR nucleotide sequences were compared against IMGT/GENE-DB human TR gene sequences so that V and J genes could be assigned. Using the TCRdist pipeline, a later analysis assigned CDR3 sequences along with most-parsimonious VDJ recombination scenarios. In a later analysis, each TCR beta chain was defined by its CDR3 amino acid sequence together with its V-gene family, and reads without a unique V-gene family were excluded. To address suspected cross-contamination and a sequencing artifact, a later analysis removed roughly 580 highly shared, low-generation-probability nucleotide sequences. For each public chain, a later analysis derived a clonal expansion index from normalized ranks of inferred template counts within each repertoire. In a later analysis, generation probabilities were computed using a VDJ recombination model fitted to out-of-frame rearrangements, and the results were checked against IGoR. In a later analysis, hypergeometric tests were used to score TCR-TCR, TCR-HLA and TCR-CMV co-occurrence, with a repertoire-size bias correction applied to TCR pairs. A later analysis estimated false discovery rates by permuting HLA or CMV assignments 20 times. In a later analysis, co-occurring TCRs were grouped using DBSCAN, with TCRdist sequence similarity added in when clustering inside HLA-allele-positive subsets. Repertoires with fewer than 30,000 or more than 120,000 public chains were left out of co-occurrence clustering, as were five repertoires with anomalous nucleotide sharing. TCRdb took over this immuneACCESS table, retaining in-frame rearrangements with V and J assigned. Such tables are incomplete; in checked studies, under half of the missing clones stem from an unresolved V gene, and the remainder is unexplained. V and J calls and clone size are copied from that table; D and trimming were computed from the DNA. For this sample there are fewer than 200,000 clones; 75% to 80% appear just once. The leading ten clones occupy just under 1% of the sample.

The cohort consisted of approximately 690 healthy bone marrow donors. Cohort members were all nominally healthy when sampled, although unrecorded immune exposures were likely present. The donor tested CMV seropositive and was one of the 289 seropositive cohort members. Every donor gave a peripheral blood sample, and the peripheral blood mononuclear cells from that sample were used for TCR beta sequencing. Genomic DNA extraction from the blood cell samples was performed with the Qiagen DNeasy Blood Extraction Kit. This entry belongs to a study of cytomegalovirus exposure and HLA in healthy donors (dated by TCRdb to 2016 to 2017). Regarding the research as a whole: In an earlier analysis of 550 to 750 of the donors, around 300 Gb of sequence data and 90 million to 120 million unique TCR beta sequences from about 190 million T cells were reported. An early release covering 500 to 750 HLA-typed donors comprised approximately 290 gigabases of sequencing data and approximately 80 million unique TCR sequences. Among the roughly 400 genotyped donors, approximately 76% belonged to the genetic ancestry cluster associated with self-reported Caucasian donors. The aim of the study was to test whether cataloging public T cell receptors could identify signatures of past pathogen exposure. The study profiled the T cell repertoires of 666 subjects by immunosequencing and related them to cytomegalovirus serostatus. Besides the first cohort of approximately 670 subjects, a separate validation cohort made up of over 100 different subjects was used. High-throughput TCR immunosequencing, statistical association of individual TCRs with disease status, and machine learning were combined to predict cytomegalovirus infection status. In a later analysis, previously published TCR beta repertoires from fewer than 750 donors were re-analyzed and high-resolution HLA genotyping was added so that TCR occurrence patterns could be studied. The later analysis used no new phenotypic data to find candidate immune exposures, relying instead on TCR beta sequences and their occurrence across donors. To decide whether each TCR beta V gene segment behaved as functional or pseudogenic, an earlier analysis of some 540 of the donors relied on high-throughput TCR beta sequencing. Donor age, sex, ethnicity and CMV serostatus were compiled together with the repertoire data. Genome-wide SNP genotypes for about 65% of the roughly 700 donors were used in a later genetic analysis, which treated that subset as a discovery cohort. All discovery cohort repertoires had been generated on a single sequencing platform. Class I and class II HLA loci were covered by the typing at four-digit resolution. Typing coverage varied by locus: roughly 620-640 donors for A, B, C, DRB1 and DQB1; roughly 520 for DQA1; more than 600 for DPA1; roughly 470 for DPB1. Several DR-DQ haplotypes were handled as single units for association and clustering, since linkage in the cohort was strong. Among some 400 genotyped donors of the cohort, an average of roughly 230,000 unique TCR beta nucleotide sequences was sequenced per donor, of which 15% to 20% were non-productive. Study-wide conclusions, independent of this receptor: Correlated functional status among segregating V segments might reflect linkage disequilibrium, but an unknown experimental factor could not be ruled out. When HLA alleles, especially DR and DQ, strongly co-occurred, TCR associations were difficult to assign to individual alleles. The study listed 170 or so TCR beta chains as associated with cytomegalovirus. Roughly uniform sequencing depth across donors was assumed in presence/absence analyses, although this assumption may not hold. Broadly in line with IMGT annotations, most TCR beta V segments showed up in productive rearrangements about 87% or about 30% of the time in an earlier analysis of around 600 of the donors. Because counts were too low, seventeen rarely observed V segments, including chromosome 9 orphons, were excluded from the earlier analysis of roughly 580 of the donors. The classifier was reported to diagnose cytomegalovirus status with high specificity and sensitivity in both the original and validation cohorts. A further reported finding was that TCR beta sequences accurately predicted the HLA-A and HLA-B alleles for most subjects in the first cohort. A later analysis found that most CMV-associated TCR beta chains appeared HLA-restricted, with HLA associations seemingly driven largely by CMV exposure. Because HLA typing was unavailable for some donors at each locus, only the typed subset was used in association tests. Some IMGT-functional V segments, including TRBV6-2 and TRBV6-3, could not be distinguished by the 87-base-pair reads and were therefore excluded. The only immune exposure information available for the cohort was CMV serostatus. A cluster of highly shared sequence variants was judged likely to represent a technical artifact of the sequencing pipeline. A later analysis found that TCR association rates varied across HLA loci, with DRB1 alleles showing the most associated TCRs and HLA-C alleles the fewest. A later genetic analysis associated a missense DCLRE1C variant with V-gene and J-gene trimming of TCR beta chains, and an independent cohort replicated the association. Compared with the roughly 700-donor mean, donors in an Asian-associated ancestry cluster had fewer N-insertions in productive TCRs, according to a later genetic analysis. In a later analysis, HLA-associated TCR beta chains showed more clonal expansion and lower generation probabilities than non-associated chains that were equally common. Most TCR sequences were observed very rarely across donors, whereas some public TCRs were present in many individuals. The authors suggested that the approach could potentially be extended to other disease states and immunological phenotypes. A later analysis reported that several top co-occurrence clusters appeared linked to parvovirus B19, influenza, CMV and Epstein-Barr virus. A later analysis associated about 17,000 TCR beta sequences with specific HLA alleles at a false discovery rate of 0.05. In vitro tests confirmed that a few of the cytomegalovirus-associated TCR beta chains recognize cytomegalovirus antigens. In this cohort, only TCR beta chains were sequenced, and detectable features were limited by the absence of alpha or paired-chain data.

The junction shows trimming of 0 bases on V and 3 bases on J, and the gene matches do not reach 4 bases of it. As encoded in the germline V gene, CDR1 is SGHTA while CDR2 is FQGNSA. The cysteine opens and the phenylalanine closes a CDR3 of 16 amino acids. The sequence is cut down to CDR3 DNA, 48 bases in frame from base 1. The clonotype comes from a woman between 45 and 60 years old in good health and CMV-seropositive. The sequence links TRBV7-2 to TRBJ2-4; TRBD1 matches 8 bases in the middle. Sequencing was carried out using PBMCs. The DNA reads TGTGCCAGCAGCTTAGCCGGACAGGGTGTCAAAAACATTCAGTACTTC. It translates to CASSLAGQGVKNIQYF.